The rows below give T cell receptor beta chains drawn from one sample of a study of identical twins. From the 5' RACE reads, TCRdb called clonotypes with MiXCR, one entry per CDR3 protein. The sample has around 230,000 distinct CDR3 sequences, around a tenth seen once. Specimen: memory (CD45RO+) T cells sorted from blood. These receptors all stem from a woman younger than 35 in good health. The conserved cysteine and the conserved F or W are not part of the CDR3 here. Clone size is shown for a subset of rows, as once, few, many or a class of expanded clone.

size | V | CDR3
many | TRBV12-3/TRBV12-4 | ASSQRDQETQY
many | TRBV20-1 | SARAIDFMSSYNEQF
- | TRBV11-2 | ASSLGPAGIYEQY
many | TRBV20-1 | SAREQETQY
few | TRBV7-6 | ASSLSGPYYEQY
- | TRBV5-6 | ASSPVLLSEQF
many | TRBV7-2 | ASSLYYHRDYNEQF
- | TRBV7-9 | ASSLTEGTQY
few | TRBV12-5 | ASGLLGSGRIRNYNEQF
few | TRBV9 | ASSVGTRGGDEQF
many | TRBV5-1 | ASSRTGGDQPQH
many | TRBV12-3/TRBV12-4 | ASSKTSGDKETQY
few | TRBV3-1 | ASRFNTGELF
few | TRBV20-1 | SASRETNEKLF
- | TRBV7-6 | ASQGQFDTGELF
- | TRBV29-1 | SVQGDDGYT
- | TRBV7-8 | ASSRDRHNEQF
many | TRBV5-1 | ASSLEGPDEQY
many | TRBV6-1 | ASSRDRESSEQY
- | TRBV20-1 | SARDHEGGYNDQF
many | TRBV2 | ASRGDFDEAF
many | TRBV7-9 | ASSPTGSSTDTQY
many | TRBV6-5 | ASSYRGTSGLYEQY
few | TRBV7-9 | ASSGGQGLNTGELF
- | TRBV10-3 | ATGQTNYGYT
few | TRBV20-1 | SASGQGDEKLF
- | TRBV5-6 | ASSLSGGADLVY
- | TRBV18 | ASSRRGNTGELF
many | TRBV5-1 | ASKSTQGMVETQY
- | TRBV20-1 | SARSQGVGGANVLT
few | TRBV9 | ASSVSVDSLYEQY
- | TRBV20-1 | SARLPGPYEQY
many | TRBV7-7 | ASSFQTLTDTQY
few | TRBV6-5 | ASSYIGTRDTQY
- | TRBV7-9 | ASSDQGSEKLF
few | TRBV20-1 | SARGPREGRGNEQF
few | TRBV20-1 | SAKERGLKQF
many | TRBV5-5 | ASSLLGNPYNEQF
many | TRBV6-1 | ASSRGTASGNTIY
- | TRBV7-3 | ASSLQRNNEQF
many | TRBV5-1 | ASNIQGANEQF
few | TRBV5-1 | ASSLARGNYGYT